This paragraph covers one TCR beta chain sequence. This CDR3 spans 11 amino acids. Trimming stripped 8 bases from V and 1 base from J, with 5 bases between. CDR1 and CDR2 (germline): MNHEY, SVGAGI. The sample originates from a study of blood T cell repertoires in COVID-19. Original processing notes: Estimates of nucleated cell counts were drawn from the amplification of reference gene primers. Repertoires were generated with immunoSEQ multiplex PCR, while TCRdb's copy carries only in-frame clones and drops some. V and J calls and clone size are those listed in that table; D and trimming were worked out from the DNA. The data contain about 180,000 clones, 86% of them singletons.

This receptor was taken from a man aged 45-65 years with active or convalescent COVID-19. The J gene is TRBJ2-5, the V gene TRBV6-5, with TRBD1 as a possible D gene (5 bases). Sequenced input: peripheral blood. The CDR3 is CASDSQETQYF. CDR3 in DNA: TGTGCCAGCGACAGCCAAGAGACCCAGTACTTC.